What follows is one T cell receptor beta chain and its context. Its antigen is unidentified. This sample stems from a study of identifying expanded T cells in peripheral blood. V lost 4 bases to trimming and J lost 7 bases, with 11 bases between them. This CDR3 contains 13 residues. Germline V gene sequence: CDR1 LNHDA, CDR2 SQIVND (reference sequence). Libraries were prepared by immunoSEQ multiplex PCR; TCRdb keeps only in-frame clonotypes and omits some of them. The sample yields roughly 84,000 clones, around nine tenths seen once. General study points: About 1.2 clones differed between technical replicates, versus around 15 and 19 over time.

The chain links TRBV19 to TRBJ1-5; tentative D call: TRBD1 (6 bases). Sequenced: blood. The sequence was collected from a person aged 18 to 75 in good health. The CDR3 nucleotides read TGTGCCAGTAGTAAAAAGGGGGGACAGCCCCAGCATTTT. Encoded protein: CASSKKGGQPQHF.